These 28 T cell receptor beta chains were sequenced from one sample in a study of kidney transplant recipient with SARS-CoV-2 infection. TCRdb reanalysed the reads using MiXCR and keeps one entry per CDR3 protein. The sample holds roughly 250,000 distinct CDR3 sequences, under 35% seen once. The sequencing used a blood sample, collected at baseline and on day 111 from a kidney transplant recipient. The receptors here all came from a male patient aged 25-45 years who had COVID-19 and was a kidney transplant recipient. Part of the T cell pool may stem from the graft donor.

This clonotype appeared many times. CDR3 amino acids: CASRAGGQGRSEAFF. In DNA form, the CDR3 reads TGCGCCAGCAGGGCCGGGGGACAGGGTCGATCTGAAGCTTTCTTT. The chain carries TRBV5-1 and TRBJ1-1, with 9 positions matching TRBD1. CDR1 is SGHRS, CDR2 YFSETQ, per germline. CDR3 size: 15 residues. V lost 5 bases, J lost 6 bases, and 11 bases stayed unmatched.

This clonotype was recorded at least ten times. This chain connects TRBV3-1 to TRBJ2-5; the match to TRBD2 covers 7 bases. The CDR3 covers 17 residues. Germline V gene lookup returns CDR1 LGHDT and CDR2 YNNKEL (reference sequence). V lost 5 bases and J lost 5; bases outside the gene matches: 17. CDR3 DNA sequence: TGTGCCAGCAGCTCGGGAGGTCCCATTTCTTTCTCTGAGACCCAGTACTTC. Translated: CASSSGGPISFSETQYF.

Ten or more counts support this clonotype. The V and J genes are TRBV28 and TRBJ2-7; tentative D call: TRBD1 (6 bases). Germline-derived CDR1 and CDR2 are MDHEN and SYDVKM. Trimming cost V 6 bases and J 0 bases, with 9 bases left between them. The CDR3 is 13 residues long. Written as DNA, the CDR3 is TGTGCCAGCAGAGGACAGAACTCCTACGAGCAGTACTTC. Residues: CASRGQNSYEQYF.

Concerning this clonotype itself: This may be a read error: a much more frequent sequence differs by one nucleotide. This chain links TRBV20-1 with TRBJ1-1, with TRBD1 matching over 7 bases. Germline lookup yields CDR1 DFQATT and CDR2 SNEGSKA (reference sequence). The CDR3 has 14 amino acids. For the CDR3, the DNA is TGCAGTGTTAAGGGACAGATCATGAACACTGGAGCTTTCTTT. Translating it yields CSVKGQIMNTGAFF.

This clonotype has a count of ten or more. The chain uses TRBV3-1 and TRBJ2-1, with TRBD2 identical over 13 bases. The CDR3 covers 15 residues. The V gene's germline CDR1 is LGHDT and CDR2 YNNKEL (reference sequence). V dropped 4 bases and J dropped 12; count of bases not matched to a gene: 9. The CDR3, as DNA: TGTGCCAGCAGCCTCCGGACTAGCGGGAGCCTAGCGCAGTTCTTC. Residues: CASSLRTSGSLAQFF.

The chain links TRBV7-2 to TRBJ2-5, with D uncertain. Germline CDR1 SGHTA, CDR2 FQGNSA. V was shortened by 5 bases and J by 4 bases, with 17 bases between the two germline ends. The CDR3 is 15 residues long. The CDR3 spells CASSHPGLSGETQYF. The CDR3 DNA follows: TGTGCCAGCAGCCACCCGGGCCTCAGTGGAGAGACCCAGTACTTC.

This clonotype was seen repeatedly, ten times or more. The CDR3 region has the DNA TGTGCCAGCAGCCAAGATGTAGCCAGGGTCCACGAGCAGTACTTC. Protein sequence: CASSQDVARVHEQYF. This sequence joins TRBV3-1 and TRBJ2-7, with a possible D match to TRBD1 (5 bases). The CDR3 is 15 residues long. Germline V CDR1 and CDR2: LGHDT, YNNKEL (reference sequence). With 0 bases removed from V and 5 bases from J, the gap between germline ends came to 14 bases.

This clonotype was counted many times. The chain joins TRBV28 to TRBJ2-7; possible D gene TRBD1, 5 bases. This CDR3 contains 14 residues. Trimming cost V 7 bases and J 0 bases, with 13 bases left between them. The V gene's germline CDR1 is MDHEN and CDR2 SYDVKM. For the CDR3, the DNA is TGTGCCAGCACCCTGGGTGGGGCCTCCTACGAGCAGTACTTC. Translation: CASTLGGASYEQYF.

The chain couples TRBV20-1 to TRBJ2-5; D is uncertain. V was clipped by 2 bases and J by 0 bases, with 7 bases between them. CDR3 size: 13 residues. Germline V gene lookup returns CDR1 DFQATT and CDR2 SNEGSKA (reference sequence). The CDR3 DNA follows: TGCAGTGCTAGACCCCCAAACCAAGAGACCCAGTACTTC. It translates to CSARPPNQETQYF.

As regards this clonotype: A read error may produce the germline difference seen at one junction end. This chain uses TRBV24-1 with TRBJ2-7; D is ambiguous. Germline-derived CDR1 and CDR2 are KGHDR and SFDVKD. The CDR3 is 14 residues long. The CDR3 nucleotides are TGTGCCACCAGTGGCCCGACATCTCCCTGCGAGCAGTACTTT. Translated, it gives CATSGPTSPCEQYF.

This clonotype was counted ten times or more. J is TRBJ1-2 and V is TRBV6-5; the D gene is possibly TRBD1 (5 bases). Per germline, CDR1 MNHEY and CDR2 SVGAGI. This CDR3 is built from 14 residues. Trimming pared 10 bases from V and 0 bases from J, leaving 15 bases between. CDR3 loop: CATRDLNPNYGYTF. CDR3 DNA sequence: TGTGCCACTCGGGACCTGAACCCTAACTATGGCTACACCTTC.

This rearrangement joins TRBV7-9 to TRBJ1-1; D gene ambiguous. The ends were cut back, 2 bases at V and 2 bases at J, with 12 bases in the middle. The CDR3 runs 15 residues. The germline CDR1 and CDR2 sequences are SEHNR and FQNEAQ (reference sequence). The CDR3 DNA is TGTGCCAGCAGCTTATACGGGTTATCCAACACTGAAGCTTTCTTT. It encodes CASSLYGLSNTEAFF.

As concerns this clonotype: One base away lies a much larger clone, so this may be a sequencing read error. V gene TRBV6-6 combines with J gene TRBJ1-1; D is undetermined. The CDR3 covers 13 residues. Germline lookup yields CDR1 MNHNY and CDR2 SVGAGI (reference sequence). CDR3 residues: CVTWRDGNTEAFF. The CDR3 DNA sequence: TGTGTCACCTGGCGGGATGGTAACACTGAAGCTTTCTTT.

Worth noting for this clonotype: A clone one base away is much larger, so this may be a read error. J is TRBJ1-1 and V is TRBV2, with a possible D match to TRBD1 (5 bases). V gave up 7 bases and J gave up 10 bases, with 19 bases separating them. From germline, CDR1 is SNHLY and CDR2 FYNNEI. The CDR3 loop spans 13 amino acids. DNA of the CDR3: TGTGCCAGCAACTTAGCTGCGCGGCAGGGAGCTTTCTTT. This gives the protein CASNLAARQGAFF.

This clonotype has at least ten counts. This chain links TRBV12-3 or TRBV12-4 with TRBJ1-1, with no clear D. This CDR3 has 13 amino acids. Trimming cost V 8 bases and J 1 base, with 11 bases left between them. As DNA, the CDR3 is TGTGCCAGCCGTCGGCAGCAGAACACTGAAGCTTTCTTT. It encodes CASRRQQNTEAFF.

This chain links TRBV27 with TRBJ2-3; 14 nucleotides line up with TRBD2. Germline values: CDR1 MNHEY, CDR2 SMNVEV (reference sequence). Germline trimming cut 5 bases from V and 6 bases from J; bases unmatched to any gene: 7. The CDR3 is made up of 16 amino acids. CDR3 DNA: TGTGCCAGCAGTAAACCGGGACTAGCGGGAGCGGATACGCAGTATTTT. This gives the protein CASSKPGLAGADTQYF.

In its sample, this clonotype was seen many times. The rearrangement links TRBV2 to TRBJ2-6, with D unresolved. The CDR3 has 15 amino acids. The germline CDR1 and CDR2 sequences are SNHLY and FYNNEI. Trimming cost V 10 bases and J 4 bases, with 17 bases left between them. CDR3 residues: CATSNPSVGANVLTF. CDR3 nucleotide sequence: TGTGCCACTTCAAACCCGTCTGTAGGGGCCAACGTCCTGACTTTC.

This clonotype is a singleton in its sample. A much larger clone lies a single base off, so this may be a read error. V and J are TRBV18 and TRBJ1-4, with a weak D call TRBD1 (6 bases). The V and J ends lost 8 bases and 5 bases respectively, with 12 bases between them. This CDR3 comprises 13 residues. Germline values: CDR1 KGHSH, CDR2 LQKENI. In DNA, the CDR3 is TGTGCCAGCCCAAGCAGGGGAAATGAAAAACTGTTTTTT. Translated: CASPSRGNEKLFF.

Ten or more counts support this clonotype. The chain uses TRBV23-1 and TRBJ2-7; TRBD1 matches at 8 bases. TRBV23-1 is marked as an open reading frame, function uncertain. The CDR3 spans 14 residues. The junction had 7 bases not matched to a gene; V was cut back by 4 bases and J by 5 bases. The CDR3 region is CASSPLQGVHEQYF. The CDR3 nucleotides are TGCGCCAGCAGTCCTTTACAGGGGGTCCACGAGCAGTACTTC.

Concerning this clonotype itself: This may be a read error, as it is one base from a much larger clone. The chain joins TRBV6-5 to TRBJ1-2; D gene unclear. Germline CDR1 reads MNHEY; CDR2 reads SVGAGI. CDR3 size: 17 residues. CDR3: CASSTVISMRKTYGYSF. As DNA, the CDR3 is TGTGCCAGCAGTACGGTTATCTCTATGCGAAAGACCTATGGCTACTCCTTC.

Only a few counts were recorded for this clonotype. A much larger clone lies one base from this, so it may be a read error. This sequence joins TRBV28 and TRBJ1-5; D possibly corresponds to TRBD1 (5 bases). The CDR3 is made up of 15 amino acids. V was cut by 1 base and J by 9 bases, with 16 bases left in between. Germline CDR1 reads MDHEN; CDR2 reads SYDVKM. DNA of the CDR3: TGTGCCAGCAGTTTATTTGCGGGGCCACATCGGCCCCAGCATTTT. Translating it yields CASSLFAGPHRPQHF.

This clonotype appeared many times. This chain's CDR3 is CASSYGGTGGVGEKLFF. The DNA of the CDR3 is TGTGCCAGCAGTTACGGGGGAACAGGGGGCGTAGGTGAAAAACTGTTTTTT. This chain uses TRBV6-5 with TRBJ1-4; 9 bases line up with TRBD1. This CDR3 has 17 residues. Trimming cost V 2 bases and J 7 bases; bases outside gene matches: 11. From germline, CDR1 is MNHEY and CDR2 SVGAGI.

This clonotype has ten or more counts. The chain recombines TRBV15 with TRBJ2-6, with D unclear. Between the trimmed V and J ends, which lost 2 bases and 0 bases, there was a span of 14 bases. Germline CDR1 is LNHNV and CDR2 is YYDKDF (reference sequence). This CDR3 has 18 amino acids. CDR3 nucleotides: TGTGCCACCAGCAGAACCCCGGCCGCCGCCTCTGGGGCCAACGTCCTGACTTTC. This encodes CATSRTPAAASGANVLTF. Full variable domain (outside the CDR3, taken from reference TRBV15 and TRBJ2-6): DAMVIQNPRYQVTQFGKPVTLSCSQTLNHNVMYWYQQKSSQAPKLLFHYYDKDFNNEADTPDNFQSRRPNTSFCFLDIRSPGLGDTAMYLCATSRTPAAASGANVLTFGAGSRLTVL.

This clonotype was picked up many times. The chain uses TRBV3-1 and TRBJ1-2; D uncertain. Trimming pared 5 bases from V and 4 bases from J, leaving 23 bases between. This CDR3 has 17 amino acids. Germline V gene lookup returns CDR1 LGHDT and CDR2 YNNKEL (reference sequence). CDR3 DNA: TGTGCCAGCAGCTCATATTTCACCCTTCGAAAGACCTATGGCTACACCTTC. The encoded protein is CASSSYFTLRKTYGYTF.

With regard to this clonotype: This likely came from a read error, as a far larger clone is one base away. CDR3 in amino acids: CASSHGVGYEQCF. The CDR3, as DNA: TGTGCCAGCAGTCACGGGGTAGGCTACGAGCAGTGCTTC. The chain is built from TRBV12-3 or TRBV12-4 and TRBJ2-4; a weak D match, TRBD2 (5 bases). The CDR3 covers 13 residues.

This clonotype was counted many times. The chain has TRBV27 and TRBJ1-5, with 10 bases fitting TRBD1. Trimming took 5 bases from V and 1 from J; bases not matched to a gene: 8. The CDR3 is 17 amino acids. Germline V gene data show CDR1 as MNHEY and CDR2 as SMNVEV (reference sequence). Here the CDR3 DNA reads TGTGCCAGCAGTGCCCGGGACAGGGGAGGAAGCAATCAGCCCCAGCATTTT. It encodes CASSARDRGGSNQPQHF.

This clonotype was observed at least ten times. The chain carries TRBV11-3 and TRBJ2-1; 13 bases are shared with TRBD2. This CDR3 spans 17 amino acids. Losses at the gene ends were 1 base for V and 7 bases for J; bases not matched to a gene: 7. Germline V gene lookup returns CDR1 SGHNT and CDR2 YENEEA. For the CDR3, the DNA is TGTGCCAGCAGCTTAGGAACTAGCGGGAGGGCCGTTAATGAGCAGTTCTTC. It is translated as CASSLGTSGRAVNEQFF.

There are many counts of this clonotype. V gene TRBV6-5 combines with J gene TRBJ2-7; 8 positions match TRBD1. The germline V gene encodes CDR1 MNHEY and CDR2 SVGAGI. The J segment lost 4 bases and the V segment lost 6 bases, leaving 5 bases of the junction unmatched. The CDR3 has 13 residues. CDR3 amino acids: CASSRDRIYEQYF. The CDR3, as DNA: TGTGCCAGCAGCCGGGACAGGATTTACGAGCAGTACTTC.